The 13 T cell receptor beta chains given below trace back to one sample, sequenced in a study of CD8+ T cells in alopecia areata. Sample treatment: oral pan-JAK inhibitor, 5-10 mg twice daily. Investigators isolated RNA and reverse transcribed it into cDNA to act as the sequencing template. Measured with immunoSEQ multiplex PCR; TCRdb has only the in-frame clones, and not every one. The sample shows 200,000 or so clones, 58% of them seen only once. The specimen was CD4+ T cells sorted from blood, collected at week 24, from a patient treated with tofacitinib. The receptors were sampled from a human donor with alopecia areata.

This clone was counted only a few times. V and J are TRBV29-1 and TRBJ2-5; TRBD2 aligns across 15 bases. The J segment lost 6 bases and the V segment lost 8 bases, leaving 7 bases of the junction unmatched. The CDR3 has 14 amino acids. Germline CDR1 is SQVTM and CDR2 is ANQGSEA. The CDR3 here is CSSRTSGGGQTQYF. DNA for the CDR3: TGCAGCTCAAGGACTAGCGGGGGGGGACAGACCCAGTACTTC.

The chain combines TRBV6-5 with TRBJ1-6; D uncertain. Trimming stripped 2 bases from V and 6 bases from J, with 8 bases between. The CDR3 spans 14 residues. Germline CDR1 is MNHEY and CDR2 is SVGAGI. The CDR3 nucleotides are TGTGCCAGCAGTTACAATGAGGGTAATTCACCCCTCCACTTT. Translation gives CASSYNEGNSPLHF.

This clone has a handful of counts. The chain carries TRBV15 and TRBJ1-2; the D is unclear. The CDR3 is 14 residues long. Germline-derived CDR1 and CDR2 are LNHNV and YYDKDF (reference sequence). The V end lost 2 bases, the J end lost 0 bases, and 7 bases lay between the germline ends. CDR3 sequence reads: CATSRPPANYGYTF. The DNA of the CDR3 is TGTGCCACCAGCAGACCCCCAGCTAACTATGGCTACACCTTC.

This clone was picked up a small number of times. CDR3 sequence: CASSPRASENTGELFF. For the CDR3, the DNA is TGCGCCAGCAGCCCCAGGGCTAGCGAGAACACCGGGGAGCTGTTTTTT. The chain couples TRBV4-3 to TRBJ2-2; a weak D match, TRBD2 (6 bases). Germline CDR1 reads LGHNA; CDR2 reads YSLEER. Trimming shortened V by 4 bases and J by 1 base, and 13 bases separated the two germline ends. CDR3 length: 16 amino acids.

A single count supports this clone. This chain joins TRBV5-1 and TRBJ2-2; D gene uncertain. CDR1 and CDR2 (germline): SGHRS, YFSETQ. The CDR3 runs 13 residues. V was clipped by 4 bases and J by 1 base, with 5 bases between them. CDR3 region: CASSPGNTGELFF. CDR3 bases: TGCGCCAGCAGCCCAGGGAACACCGGGGAGCTGTTTTTT.

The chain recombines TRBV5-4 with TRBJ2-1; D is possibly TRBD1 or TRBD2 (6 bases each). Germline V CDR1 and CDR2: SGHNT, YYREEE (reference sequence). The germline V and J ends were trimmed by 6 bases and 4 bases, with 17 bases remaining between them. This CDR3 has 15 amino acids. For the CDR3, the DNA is TGTGCCAGCAAAAGGGGGGAGGCGACTTACAATGAGCAGTTCTTC. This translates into CASKRGEATYNEQFF. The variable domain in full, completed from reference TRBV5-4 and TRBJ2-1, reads ETGVTQSPTHLIKTRGQQVTLRCSSQSGHNTVSWYQQALGQGPQFIFQYYREEENGRGNFPPRFSGLQFPNYSSELNVNALELDDSALYLCASKRGEATYNEQFFGPGTRLTVL.

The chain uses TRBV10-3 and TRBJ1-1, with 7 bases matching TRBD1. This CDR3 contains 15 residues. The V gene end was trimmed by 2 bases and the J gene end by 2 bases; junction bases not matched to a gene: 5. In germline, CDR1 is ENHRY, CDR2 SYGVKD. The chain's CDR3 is CAISEHRDSNTEAFF. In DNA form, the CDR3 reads TGTGCCATCAGTGAGCACCGGGACAGTAACACTGAAGCTTTCTTT.

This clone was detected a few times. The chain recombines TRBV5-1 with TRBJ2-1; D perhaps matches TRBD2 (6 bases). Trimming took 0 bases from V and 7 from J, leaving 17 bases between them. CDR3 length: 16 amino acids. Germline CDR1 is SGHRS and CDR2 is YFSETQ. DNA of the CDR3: TGCGCCAGCAGCTTGGTTGGCGGGATAAATGGGAATGAGCAGTTCTTC. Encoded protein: CASSLVGGINGNEQFF.

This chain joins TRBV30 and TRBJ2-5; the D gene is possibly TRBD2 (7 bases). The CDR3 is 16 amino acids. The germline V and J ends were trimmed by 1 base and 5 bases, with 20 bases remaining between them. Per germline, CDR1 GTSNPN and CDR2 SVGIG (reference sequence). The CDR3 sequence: CAWSGLAEGGRETQYF. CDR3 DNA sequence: TGTGCCTGGAGTGGTCTAGCGGAGGGGGGGCGTGAGACCCAGTACTTC.

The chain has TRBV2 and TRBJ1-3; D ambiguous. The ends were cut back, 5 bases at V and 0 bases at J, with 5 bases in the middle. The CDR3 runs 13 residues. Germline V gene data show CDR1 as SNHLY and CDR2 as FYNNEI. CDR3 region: CASSQVSGNTIYF. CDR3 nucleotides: TGTGCCAGCAGTCAAGTCTCTGGAAACACCATATATTTT. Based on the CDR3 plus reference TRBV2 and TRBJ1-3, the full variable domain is EPEVTQTPSHQVTQMGQEVILRCVPISNHLYFYWYRQILGQKVEFLVSFYNNEISEKSEIFDDQFSVERPDGSNFTLKIRSTKLEDSAMYFCASSQVSGNTIYFGEGSWLTVV.

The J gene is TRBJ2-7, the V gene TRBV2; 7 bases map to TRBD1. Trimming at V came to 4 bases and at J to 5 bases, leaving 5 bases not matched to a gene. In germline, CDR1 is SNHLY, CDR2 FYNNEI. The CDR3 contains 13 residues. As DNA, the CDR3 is TGTGCCAGCAGTGTACAGGGGAGTGACGAGCAGTACTTC. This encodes CASSVQGSDEQYF.

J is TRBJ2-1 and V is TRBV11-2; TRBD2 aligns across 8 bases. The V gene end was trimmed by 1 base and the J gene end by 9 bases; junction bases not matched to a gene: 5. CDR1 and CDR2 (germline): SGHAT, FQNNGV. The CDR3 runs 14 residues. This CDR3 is CASSLVGTRSEQFF. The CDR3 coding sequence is TGTGCCAGCAGCTTAGTCGGGACTAGGTCTGAGCAGTTCTTC.

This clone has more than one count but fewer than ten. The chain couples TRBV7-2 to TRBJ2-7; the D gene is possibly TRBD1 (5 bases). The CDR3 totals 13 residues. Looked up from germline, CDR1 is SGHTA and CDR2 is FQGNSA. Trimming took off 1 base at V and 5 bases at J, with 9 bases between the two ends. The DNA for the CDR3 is TGTGCCAGCAGCTTAGAGGGGTTGAACGAGCAGTACTTC. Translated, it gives CASSLEGLNEQYF.